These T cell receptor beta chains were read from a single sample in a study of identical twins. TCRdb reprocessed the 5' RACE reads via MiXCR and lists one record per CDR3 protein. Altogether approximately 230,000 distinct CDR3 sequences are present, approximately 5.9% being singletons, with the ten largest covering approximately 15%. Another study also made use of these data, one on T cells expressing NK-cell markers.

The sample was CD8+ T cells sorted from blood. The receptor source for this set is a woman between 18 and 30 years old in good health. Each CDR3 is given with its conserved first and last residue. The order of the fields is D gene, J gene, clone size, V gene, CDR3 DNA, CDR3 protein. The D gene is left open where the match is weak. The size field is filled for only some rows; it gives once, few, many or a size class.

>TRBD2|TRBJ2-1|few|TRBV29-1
TGCAGCGTTGATAAACTAGCGGGAGCCTACAATGAGCAGTTCTTC
CSVDKLAGAYNEQFF
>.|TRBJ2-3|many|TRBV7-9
TGTGCCAGCAGCTATAGCGGAGCTAGCACAGATACGCAGTATTTT
CASSYSGASTDTQYF
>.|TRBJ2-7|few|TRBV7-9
TGTGCCAGCAGCTTAGCGGAAGGACTGAGCTCCTACGAGCAGTACTTC
CASSLAEGLSSYEQYF
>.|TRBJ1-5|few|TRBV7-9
TGTGCCAGCAGCTTAGTCCAGCCCCAGCATTTT
CASSLVQPQHF
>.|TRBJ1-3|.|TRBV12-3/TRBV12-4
TGTGCCAGCAGCTCAAATGCTGGAAACACCATATATTTT
CASSSNAGNTIYF
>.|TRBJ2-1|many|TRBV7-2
TGTGCCAGCAGCGACCCTACGTACAATGAGCAGTTCTTC
CASSDPTYNEQFF
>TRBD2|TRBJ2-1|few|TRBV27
TGTGCCAGCAGTTTTGGTAGCGGGACTTACAATGAGCAGTTCTTC
CASSFGSGTYNEQFF
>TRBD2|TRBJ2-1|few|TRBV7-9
TGTGCCAGCAGCGCGGCGGGAGGGTTCATTGAGCAGTTCTTC
CASSAAGGFIEQFF
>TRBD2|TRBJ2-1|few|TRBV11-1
TGTGCCAGCAGCCCGGGGACTAGCCGATCCGCTCACGGGTACAATGAGCAGTTCTTC
CASSPGTSRSAHGYNEQFF
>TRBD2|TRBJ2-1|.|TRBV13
TGTGCCAGCAGCTTCCGAACTAGCGGGGAATACAATGAGCAGTTCTTC
CASSFRTSGEYNEQFF